This paragraph reports one TCR beta chain. Its matching antigen is unknown. These data are taken from a study of cytomegalovirus exposure and HLA in healthy donors. Study-wide results and limits: In vitro experiments confirmed that a few CMV-associated chains were specific for CMV antigens. Presence/absence analyses rested on an assumption that sequencing depth was roughly uniform across donors. Some segments of the V type, notably TRBV6-2 and TRBV6-3, were excluded as indistinguishable.

It was with 60 Vbeta and 13 Jbeta primers that the PCR ran. Assay used: immunoSEQ multiplex PCR; TCRdb lists only in-frame clones, some missing. The sample carries roughly 110,000 clones, around three quarters recorded once. With 3 bases removed from V and 0 bases from J, the gap between germline ends came to 9 bases. The CDR3 is made up of 15 amino acids. Germline V gene sequence: CDR1 MNHEY, CDR2 SMNVEV (reference sequence). The sequenced sample was PBMCs. This sequence was found in a young man in good health and CMV-seropositive. The V and J genes are TRBV27 and TRBJ1-5; unclear D gene. The CDR3: CASSFRGNSNQPQHF. In DNA, the CDR3 is TGTGCCAGCAGTTTCAGAGGGAATAGCAATCAGCCCCAGCATTTT.